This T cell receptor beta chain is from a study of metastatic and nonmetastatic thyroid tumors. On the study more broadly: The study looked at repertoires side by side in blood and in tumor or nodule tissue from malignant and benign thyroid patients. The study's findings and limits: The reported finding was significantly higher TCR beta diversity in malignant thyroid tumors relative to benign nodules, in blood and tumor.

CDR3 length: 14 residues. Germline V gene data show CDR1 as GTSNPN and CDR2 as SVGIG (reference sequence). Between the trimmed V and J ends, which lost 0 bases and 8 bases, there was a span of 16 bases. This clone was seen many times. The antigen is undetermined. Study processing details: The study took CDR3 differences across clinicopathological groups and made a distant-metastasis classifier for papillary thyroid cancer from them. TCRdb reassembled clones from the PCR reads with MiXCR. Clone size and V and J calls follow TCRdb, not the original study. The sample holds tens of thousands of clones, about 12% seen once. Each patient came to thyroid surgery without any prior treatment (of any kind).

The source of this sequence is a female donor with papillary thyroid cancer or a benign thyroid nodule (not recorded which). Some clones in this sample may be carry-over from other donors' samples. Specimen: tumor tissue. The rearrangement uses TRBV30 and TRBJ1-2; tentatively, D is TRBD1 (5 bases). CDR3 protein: CAWSVGFGGGGYTF. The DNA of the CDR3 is TGTGCCTGGAGTGTCGGCTTCGGGGGGGGAGGCTACACCTTC.